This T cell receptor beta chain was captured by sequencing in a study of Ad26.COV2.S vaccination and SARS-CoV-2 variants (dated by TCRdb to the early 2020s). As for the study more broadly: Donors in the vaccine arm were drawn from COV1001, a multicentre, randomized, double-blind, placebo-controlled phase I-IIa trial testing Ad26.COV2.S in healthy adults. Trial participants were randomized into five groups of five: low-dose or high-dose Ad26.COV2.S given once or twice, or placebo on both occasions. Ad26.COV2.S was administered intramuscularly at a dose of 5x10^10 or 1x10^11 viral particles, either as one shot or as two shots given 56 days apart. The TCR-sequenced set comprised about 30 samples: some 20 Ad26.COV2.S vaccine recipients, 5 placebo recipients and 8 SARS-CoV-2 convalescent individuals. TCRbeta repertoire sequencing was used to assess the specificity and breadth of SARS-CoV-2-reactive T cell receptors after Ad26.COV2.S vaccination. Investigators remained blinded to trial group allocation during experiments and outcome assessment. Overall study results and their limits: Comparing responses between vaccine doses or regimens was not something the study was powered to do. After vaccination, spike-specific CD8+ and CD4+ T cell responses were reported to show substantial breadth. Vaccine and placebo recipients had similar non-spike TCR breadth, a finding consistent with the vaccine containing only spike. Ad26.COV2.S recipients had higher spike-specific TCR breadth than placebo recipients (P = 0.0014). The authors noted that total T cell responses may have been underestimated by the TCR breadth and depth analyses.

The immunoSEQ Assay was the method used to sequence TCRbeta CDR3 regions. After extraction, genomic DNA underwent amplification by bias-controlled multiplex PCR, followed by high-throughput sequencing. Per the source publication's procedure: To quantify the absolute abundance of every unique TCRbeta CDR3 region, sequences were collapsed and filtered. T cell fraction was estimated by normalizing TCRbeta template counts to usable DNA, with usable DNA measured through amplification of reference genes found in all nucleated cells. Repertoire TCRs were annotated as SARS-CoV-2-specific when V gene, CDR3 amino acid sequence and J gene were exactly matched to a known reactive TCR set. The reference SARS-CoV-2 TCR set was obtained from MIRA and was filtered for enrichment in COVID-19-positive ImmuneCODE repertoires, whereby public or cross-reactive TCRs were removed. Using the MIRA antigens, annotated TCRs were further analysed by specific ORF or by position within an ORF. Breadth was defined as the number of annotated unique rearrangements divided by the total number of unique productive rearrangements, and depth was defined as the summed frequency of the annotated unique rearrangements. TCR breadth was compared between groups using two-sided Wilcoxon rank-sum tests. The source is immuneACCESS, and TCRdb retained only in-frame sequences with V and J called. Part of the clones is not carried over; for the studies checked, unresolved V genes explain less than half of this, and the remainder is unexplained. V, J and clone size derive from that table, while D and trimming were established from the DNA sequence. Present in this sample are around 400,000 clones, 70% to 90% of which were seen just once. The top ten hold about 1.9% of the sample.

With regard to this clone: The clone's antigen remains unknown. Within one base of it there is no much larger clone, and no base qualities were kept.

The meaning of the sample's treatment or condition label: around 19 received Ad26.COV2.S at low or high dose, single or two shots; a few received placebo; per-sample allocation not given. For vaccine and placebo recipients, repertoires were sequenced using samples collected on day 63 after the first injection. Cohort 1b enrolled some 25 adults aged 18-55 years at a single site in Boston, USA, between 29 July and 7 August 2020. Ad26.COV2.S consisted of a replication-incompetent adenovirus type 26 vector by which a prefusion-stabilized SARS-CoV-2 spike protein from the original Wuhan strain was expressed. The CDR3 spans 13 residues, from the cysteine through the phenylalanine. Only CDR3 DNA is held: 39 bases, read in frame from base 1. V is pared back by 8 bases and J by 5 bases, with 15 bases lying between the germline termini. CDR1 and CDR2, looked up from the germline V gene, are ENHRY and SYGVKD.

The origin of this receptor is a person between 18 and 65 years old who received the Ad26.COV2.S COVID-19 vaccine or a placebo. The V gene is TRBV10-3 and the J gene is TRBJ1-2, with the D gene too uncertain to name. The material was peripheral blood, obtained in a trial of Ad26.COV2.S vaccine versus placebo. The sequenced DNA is TGTGCCATCGCTGGACTACCCCCTTATGGCTACACCTTC. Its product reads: CAIAGLPPYGYTF.